This T cell receptor beta chain was captured in a study of shared clonotypes between healthy human individuals. Splitting of CD4+ cells produced CD45RA+ naive and CD45RA-negative memory subsets. Whole-study findings and limits: Clonotypes shared by all four sorted-subset donors had higher generation probabilities than non-shared clonotypes.

This clone was detected once. Its antigen is unidentified. Per the germline V gene, CDR1 is WSHSY and CDR2 is SAAADI. The CDR3 extends over 13 amino acids. The V gene lost 8 bases and the J gene lost 1 base, with 10 bases spanning the gap. Several immunoSEQ plates held equal portions of the genomic DNA taken from each subset. Sorted-subset replicate PCR reactions were performed with approximately 0.2 ug DNA, corresponding to roughly 30,000 T cell genomes. Sequencing used immunoSEQ multiplex PCR; TCRdb keeps in-frame clones, though not all of them. Altogether roughly 2,300,000 clones are present, around 93% being singletons, with the ten largest covering 0.37%.

The sequenced material came from naive CD4+ T cells from PBMCs. The subset denotes: CD45RA+ positively selected. V and J are TRBV10-2 and TRBJ2-3, with D possibly being TRBD1 (5 bases). The TCR comes from a man between 18 and 29 years old in good health. Some clones in this sample may be carry-over from other donors' samples. Written as DNA, the CDR3 is TGCGCCAGCGCCCAGGGTGGCACAGATACGCAGTATTTT. It encodes CASAQGGTDTQYF.